A selection of T cell receptor beta chains follows, all from one sample in a study of T-cell memory formation after mild COVID-19. MiXCR was run by TCRdb on the 5' RACE reads, yielding one entry per CDR3 protein. The sample has 200,000 or so distinct CDR3 sequences, over 9.5% seen once. Sequencing was carried out using PBMCs or a T cell subset sorted from them (not recorded which). These receptor sequences come from a man between 18 and 29 years old who had mild COVID-19 (a few samples of this study predate the infection). Cell type and time point are not known. CDR3s include the opening cysteine and the closing phenylalanine or tryptophan. Each record gives: CDR3 protein, CDR3 DNA, clone size, D gene, J gene, V gene. A D gene is named only where the DNA matches it firmly. A clone size is listed for some rows: how often the clone was seen (once, few, many), or a class if it is expanded.

CDR3 protein: CASERDAGEKLFF; CDR3 DNA: TGTGCCAGCGAAAGGGATGCTGGTGAAAAACTGTTTTTT; clone size: NA; D gene: NA; J gene: TRBJ1-4; V gene: TRBV12-3/TRBV12-4
CDR3 protein: CASISSWGGDTDTQYF; CDR3 DNA: TGTGCCAGCATCAGCTCTTGGGGCGGGGACACAGATACGCAGTATTTT; clone size: NA; D gene: NA; J gene: TRBJ2-3; V gene: TRBV5-5
CDR3 protein: CASRHTGAYEQYF; CDR3 DNA: TGTGCCAGCAGACACACAGGAGCCTACGAGCAGTACTTC; clone size: many; D gene: NA; J gene: TRBJ2-7; V gene: TRBV27
CDR3 protein: CASSPSGVRQETQYF; CDR3 DNA: TGTGCCAGCAGCCCTAGCGGGGTCCGCCAAGAGACCCAGTACTTC; clone size: few; D gene: TRBD2; J gene: TRBJ2-5; V gene: TRBV5-4
CDR3 protein: CASSTGLAGAWTGELFF; CDR3 DNA: TGCGCCAGCAGCACGGGACTAGCGGGGGCGTGGACCGGGGAGCTGTTTTTT; clone size: NA; D gene: TRBD2; J gene: TRBJ2-2; V gene: TRBV5-1
CDR3 protein: CASSLTGKHGYTF; CDR3 DNA: TGCGCCAGCAGCTTGACCGGCAAGCATGGCTACACCTTC; clone size: NA; D gene: NA; J gene: TRBJ1-2; V gene: TRBV5-1
CDR3 protein: CSAIDRGGYTF; CDR3 DNA: TGCAGTGCTATAGACAGGGGTGGCTACACCTTC; clone size: NA; D gene: TRBD1; J gene: TRBJ1-2; V gene: TRBV20-1
CDR3 protein: CASSLNSYSNQPQHF; CDR3 DNA: TGTGCCAGCAGTTTAAACAGCTATAGCAATCAGCCCCAGCATTTT; clone size: NA; D gene: NA; J gene: TRBJ1-5; V gene: TRBV12-3/TRBV12-4
CDR3 protein: CASGAGEHTDTQYF; CDR3 DNA: TGCGCCAGCGGAGCGGGGGAGCACACAGATACGCAGTATTTT; clone size: NA; D gene: TRBD2; J gene: TRBJ2-3; V gene: TRBV5-1
CDR3 protein: CASSPRPAGIETQYF; CDR3 DNA: TGTGCCAGCAGCCCCCGTCCGGCAGGGATAGAGACCCAGTACTTC; clone size: many; D gene: NA; J gene: TRBJ2-5; V gene: TRBV7-2
CDR3 protein: CASSENDYGYTF; CDR3 DNA: TGTGCCAGCAGCGAGAACGACTATGGCTACACCTTC; clone size: NA; D gene: NA; J gene: TRBJ1-2; V gene: TRBV6-2/TRBV6-3
CDR3 protein: CASSQDGGGLGTDTQYF; CDR3 DNA: TGCGCCAGCAGCCAAGACGGAGGGGGGTTAGGCACAGATACGCAGTATTTT; clone size: few; D gene: NA; J gene: TRBJ2-3; V gene: TRBV4-1
CDR3 protein: CASTVNTGELFF; CDR3 DNA: TGCGCCAGCACGGTAAACACCGGGGAGCTGTTTTTT; clone size: few; D gene: NA; J gene: TRBJ2-2; V gene: TRBV5-1
CDR3 protein: CASSKPGQETQYF; CDR3 DNA: TGTGCCAGCAGCAAACCGGGCCAAGAGACCCAGTACTTC; clone size: NA; D gene: NA; J gene: TRBJ2-5; V gene: TRBV11-3
CDR3 protein: CASMREGTEAFF; CDR3 DNA: TGCGCCAGCATGCGGGAGGGCACTGAAGCTTTCTTT; clone size: many; D gene: NA; J gene: TRBJ1-1; V gene: TRBV5-1
CDR3 protein: CATSEGSGVNTQYF; CDR3 DNA: TGTGCCACCAGTGAGGGTAGCGGGGTGAATACGCAGTATTTT; clone size: NA; D gene: TRBD2; J gene: TRBJ2-3; V gene: TRBV24-1
CDR3 protein: CSVVRAYGYTF; CDR3 DNA: TGCAGCGTTGTAAGGGCCTATGGCTACACCTTC; clone size: many; D gene: NA; J gene: TRBJ1-2; V gene: TRBV29-1
CDR3 protein: CASSQLPGLAGVRRFF; CDR3 DNA: TGCGCCAGCAGCCAACTCCCGGGACTAGCGGGGGTCCGGCGGTTCTTC; clone size: few; D gene: TRBD2; J gene: TRBJ2-1; V gene: TRBV4-1
CDR3 protein: CASSRQLAGDVNEQFF; CDR3 DNA: TGCGCCAGCAGCCGACAACTAGCGGGGGATGTGAATGAGCAGTTCTTC; clone size: few; D gene: TRBD2; J gene: TRBJ2-1; V gene: TRBV4-3
CDR3 protein: CSVELVAFSETQYF; CDR3 DNA: TGCAGCGTTGAATTGGTAGCGTTTTCGGAGACCCAGTACTTC; clone size: few; D gene: NA; J gene: TRBJ2-5; V gene: TRBV29-1
CDR3 protein: CSARDPGTSGGGNTQYF; CDR3 DNA: TGCAGTGCTAGAGACCCCGGTACTAGCGGGGGGGGAAATACGCAGTATTTT; clone size: few; D gene: TRBD2; J gene: TRBJ2-3; V gene: TRBV20-1
CDR3 protein: CATSGDLLTGRGWNEQFF; CDR3 DNA: TGTGCCACCAGCGGAGACCTCCTGACAGGTAGGGGGTGGAATGAGCAGTTCTTC; clone size: NA; D gene: NA; J gene: TRBJ2-1; V gene: TRBV15
CDR3 protein: CASSQGQPSTDTQYF; CDR3 DNA: TGTGCCAGCAGCCAGGGACAGCCCAGCACAGATACGCAGTATTTT; clone size: NA; D gene: TRBD1; J gene: TRBJ2-3; V gene: TRBV6-1
CDR3 protein: CASSPQGQGEQYF; CDR3 DNA: TGTGCCAGCTCACCTCAGGGGCAAGGCGAGCAGTACTTC; clone size: few; D gene: NA; J gene: TRBJ2-7; V gene: TRBV18
CDR3 protein: CSVGEGVKLNTEAFF; CDR3 DNA: TGCAGCGTGGGGGAAGGGGTCAAACTGAACACTGAAGCTTTCTTT; clone size: many; D gene: NA; J gene: TRBJ1-1; V gene: TRBV29-1
CDR3 protein: CAIGGSDRLNEQFF; CDR3 DNA: TGTGCCATCGGGGGGTCGGACAGGCTCAATGAGCAGTTCTTC; clone size: many; D gene: NA; J gene: TRBJ2-1; V gene: TRBV10-3
CDR3 protein: CASSQNYRVNEQFF; CDR3 DNA: TGTGCCAGCAGCCAAAACTACAGGGTGAATGAGCAGTTCTTC; clone size: few; D gene: NA; J gene: TRBJ2-1; V gene: TRBV3-1
CDR3 protein: CASSLKDRGLAFSETQYF; CDR3 DNA: TGCGCCAGCAGCTTGAAGGACAGGGGGCTGGCGTTTTCAGAGACCCAGTACTTC; clone size: few; D gene: TRBD1; J gene: TRBJ2-5; V gene: TRBV5-1
CDR3 protein: CASSQAWGSSGGVLQETQYF; CDR3 DNA: TGCGCCAGCAGCCAGGCCTGGGGGTCTAGCGGGGGTGTATTGCAAGAGACCCAGTACTTC; clone size: NA; D gene: TRBD2; J gene: TRBJ2-5; V gene: TRBV4-3
CDR3 protein: CASSLIWGYTF; CDR3 DNA: TGTGCCAGCAGCTTAATTTGGGGCTACACCTTC; clone size: NA; D gene: NA; J gene: TRBJ1-2; V gene: TRBV7-9
CDR3 protein: CASSLETGASNYGYTF; CDR3 DNA: TGTGCCAGCAGTTTGGAGACAGGGGCATCTAACTATGGCTACACCTTC; clone size: many; D gene: TRBD1; J gene: TRBJ1-2; V gene: TRBV12-3/TRBV12-4
CDR3 protein: CASSTRGRGLSDGYTF; CDR3 DNA: TGTGCCAGCAGTACTAGGGGTCGCGGGTTATCGGATGGCTACACCTTC; clone size: many; D gene: NA; J gene: TRBJ1-2; V gene: TRBV2
CDR3 protein: CASKPQLAGQDTQYF; CDR3 DNA: TGTGCCAGCAAGCCCCAACTAGCGGGGCAAGATACGCAGTATTTT; clone size: NA; D gene: TRBD2; J gene: TRBJ2-3; V gene: TRBV4-2
CDR3 protein: CASSQERTSGGAGEQFF; CDR3 DNA: TGTGCCAGCAGCCAAGAAAGGACTAGCGGGGGGGCGGGTGAGCAGTTCTTC; clone size: NA; D gene: TRBD2; J gene: TRBJ2-1; V gene: TRBV4-2
CDR3 protein: CASSFWSGGSLGELFF; CDR3 DNA: TGTGCCAGCAGTTTTTGGAGCGGGGGGAGTCTCGGGGAGCTGTTTTTT; clone size: few; D gene: TRBD2; J gene: TRBJ2-2; V gene: TRBV27
CDR3 protein: CASRGAGEQFF; CDR3 DNA: TGTGCCAGCAGGGGGGCTGGGGAGCAGTTCTTC; clone size: many; D gene: NA; J gene: TRBJ2-1; V gene: TRBV2
CDR3 protein: CASSPRGSMSQPQHF; CDR3 DNA: TGTGCCAGCTCACCTCGAGGGTCCATGAGCCAGCCCCAGCATTTT; clone size: many; D gene: NA; J gene: TRBJ1-5; V gene: TRBV18
CDR3 protein: CASSFERQDGYTF; CDR3 DNA: TGCGCCAGCAGCTTCGAACGACAGGACGGCTACACCTTC; clone size: NA; D gene: NA; J gene: TRBJ1-2; V gene: TRBV5-1
CDR3 protein: CSVTINYGYTF; CDR3 DNA: TGCAGCGTTACCATTAACTATGGCTACACCTTC; clone size: few; D gene: NA; J gene: TRBJ1-2; V gene: TRBV29-1
CDR3 protein: CATSDAGAGDTQYF; CDR3 DNA: TGTGCCACCAGTGATGCAGGTGCGGGAGATACGCAGTATTTT; clone size: many; D gene: NA; J gene: TRBJ2-3; V gene: TRBV24-1
CDR3 protein: CASSLEIYSNQPQHF; CDR3 DNA: TGTGCCAGCAGCTTAGAGATTTATAGCAATCAGCCCCAGCATTTT; clone size: NA; D gene: NA; J gene: TRBJ1-5; V gene: TRBV7-8
CDR3 protein: CASSSDGQGAIGGYTF; CDR3 DNA: TGTGCCAGCAGCTCGGATGGACAGGGGGCTATCGGTGGCTACACCTTC; clone size: NA; D gene: TRBD1; J gene: TRBJ1-2; V gene: TRBV7-9
CDR3 protein: CSARGGAVSSGANVLTF; CDR3 DNA: TGCAGTGCCAGGGGCGGTGCAGTCAGCTCTGGGGCCAACGTCCTGACTTTC; clone size: NA; D gene: NA; J gene: TRBJ2-6; V gene: TRBV20-1
CDR3 protein: CASGWTVGTGELFF; CDR3 DNA: TGTGCCAGCGGGTGGACAGTCGGCACCGGGGAGCTGTTTTTT; clone size: NA; D gene: NA; J gene: TRBJ2-2; V gene: TRBV27
CDR3 protein: CSVEAPTGGTEAFF; CDR3 DNA: TGCAGCGTTGAAGCCCCGACAGGGGGCACTGAAGCTTTCTTT; clone size: few; D gene: TRBD1; J gene: TRBJ1-1; V gene: TRBV29-1
CDR3 protein: CASSLDRGRGYTF; CDR3 DNA: TGTGCCAGCAGCTTAGATCGGGGGCGCGGCTACACCTTC; clone size: few; D gene: NA; J gene: TRBJ1-2; V gene: TRBV7-6
CDR3 protein: CASSVMDRLNEKLFF; CDR3 DNA: TGTGCCAGCAGCGTTATGGACAGGTTAAATGAAAAACTGTTTTTT; clone size: NA; D gene: TRBD1; J gene: TRBJ1-4; V gene: TRBV9
CDR3 protein: CASSPGLVETQYF; CDR3 DNA: TGTGCCAGCAGCCCAGGGTTGGTGGAGACCCAGTACTTC; clone size: NA; D gene: NA; J gene: TRBJ2-5; V gene: TRBV9
CDR3 protein: CASSLEWGTNNEQFF; CDR3 DNA: TGTGCCAGCAGCTTAGAATGGGGGACCAACAATGAGCAGTTCTTC; clone size: once; D gene: NA; J gene: TRBJ2-1; V gene: TRBV7-2
CDR3 protein: CASSLNGEILFF; CDR3 DNA: TGTGCCAGCAGCTTAAACGGGGAGATTTTGTTCTTC; clone size: NA; D gene: NA; J gene: TRBJ2-1; V gene: TRBV12-3/TRBV12-4
CDR3 protein: CASSPSRVDSYGYTF; CDR3 DNA: TGTGCCAGCTCACCATCTCGCGTTGACAGCTATGGCTACACCTTC; clone size: NA; D gene: NA; J gene: TRBJ1-2; V gene: TRBV18
CDR3 protein: CSAKGTPRADTQYF; CDR3 DNA: TGCAGTGCTAAAGGGACCCCAAGGGCAGATACGCAGTATTTT; clone size: NA; D gene: NA; J gene: TRBJ2-3; V gene: TRBV20-1
CDR3 protein: CASRVGRAYEQYF; CDR3 DNA: TGTGCCAGCAGGGTCGGCAGGGCCTACGAGCAGTACTTC; clone size: few; D gene: NA; J gene: TRBJ2-7; V gene: TRBV28
CDR3 protein: CASSQDRGTGTDTQYF; CDR3 DNA: TGTGCCAGCAGCCAGGACAGGGGAACGGGCACAGATACGCAGTATTTT; clone size: few; D gene: TRBD1; J gene: TRBJ2-3; V gene: TRBV7-2
CDR3 protein: CSATRDRNSYEQYF; CDR3 DNA: TGCAGTGCCACCCGGGACAGGAACTCCTACGAGCAGTACTTC; clone size: few; D gene: TRBD1; J gene: TRBJ2-7; V gene: TRBV20-1
CDR3 protein: CASSLAPGPNSPLHF; CDR3 DNA: TGTGCCAGCAGCTTAGCCCCAGGCCCGAATTCACCCCTCCACTTT; clone size: many; D gene: NA; J gene: TRBJ1-6; V gene: TRBV7-2
CDR3 protein: CASSLRGDTEAFF; CDR3 DNA: TGTGCCAGCAGCTTACGGGGGGACACTGAAGCTTTCTTT; clone size: few; D gene: NA; J gene: TRBJ1-1; V gene: TRBV11-2
CDR3 protein: CASSLAPGQGSTSPLHF; CDR3 DNA: TGCGCCAGCAGCTTGGCCCCGGGACAGGGGAGTACTTCACCCCTCCACTTT; clone size: few; D gene: TRBD1; J gene: TRBJ1-6; V gene: TRBV5-1
CDR3 protein: CASSLAFDEQYF; CDR3 DNA: TGCGCCAGCAGCTTGGCATTTGACGAGCAGTACTTC; clone size: few; D gene: NA; J gene: TRBJ2-7; V gene: TRBV5-1
CDR3 protein: CSARDPSGGALGRDTQYF; CDR3 DNA: TGCAGTGCTAGAGATCCCAGCGGGGGGGCCTTGGGACGAGATACGCAGTATTTT; clone size: few; D gene: TRBD2; J gene: TRBJ2-3; V gene: TRBV20-1